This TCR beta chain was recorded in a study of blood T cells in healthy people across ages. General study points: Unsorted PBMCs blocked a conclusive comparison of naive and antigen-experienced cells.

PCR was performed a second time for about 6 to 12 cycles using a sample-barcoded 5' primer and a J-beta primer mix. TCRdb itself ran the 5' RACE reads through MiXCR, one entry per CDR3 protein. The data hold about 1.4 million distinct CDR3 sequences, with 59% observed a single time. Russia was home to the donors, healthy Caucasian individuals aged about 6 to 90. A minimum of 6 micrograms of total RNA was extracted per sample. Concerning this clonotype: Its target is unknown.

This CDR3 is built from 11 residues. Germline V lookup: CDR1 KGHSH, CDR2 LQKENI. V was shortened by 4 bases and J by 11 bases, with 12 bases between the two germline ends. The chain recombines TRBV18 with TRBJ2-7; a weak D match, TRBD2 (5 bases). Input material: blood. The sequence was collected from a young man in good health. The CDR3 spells CASSRTSAKYF. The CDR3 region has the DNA TGTGCCAGCTCACGGACTTCCGCTAAGTACTTC.